This paragraph covers one T cell receptor (beta chain) sequence. Profiled with immunoSEQ multiplex PCR; TCRdb holds only in-frame clones, not every one. Of roughly 40,000 clones in the sample, more than 90% were seen once. This specimen belongs to a study of T cell changes during pregnancy in multiple sclerosis. Sequencing was performed on CD4+ T cells from peripheral blood mononuclear cells, taken after pregnancy. The receptor comes from a female donor in good health, enrolled as a control in a pregnancy study.

This CDR3 reads CASSLRGSSYNEQFF. CDR3 coding DNA: TGTGCCAGCAGCTTACGCGGAAGCTCCTACAATGAGCAGTTCTTC. The J gene is TRBJ2-1, the V gene TRBV7-3; D is ambiguous. Deletions cut 2 bases from V and 0 bases from J, with 8 bases between. The CDR3 runs to 15 residues. The germline V gene encodes CDR1 SGHTA and CDR2 FQGTGA.